This T cell receptor beta chain was sequenced for a study of post-analysis software for immune sequencing data. This clonotype appeared once. The antigen is unknown. Libraries were made from TCR beta cDNA, and they carried unique molecular identifiers. MiXCR, run by TCRdb on the PCR reads, gives a single entry per CDR3 protein. The sample has 450,000 or so distinct CDR3 sequences; under 55% are singletons. This CDR3 is built from 15 residues. V trimming: 3 bases; J trimming: 2 bases; junction bases outside the gene matches: 3. Study-wide findings and caveats: Higher frequency in patients than in controls was seen for roughly five TRBV segments, with TRBV5-6, TRBV5-1 and TRBV20-1 among them. By F measure, samples from a shared preparation batch strongly co-clustered.

The sequencing sample was made of blood. The origin of this receptor is a girl between 5 and 17 years old with multiple sclerosis. This chain uses TRBV12-3 or TRBV12-4 with TRBJ2-1; 8 bases match TRBD2. This CDR3 is CASSFRAGAYNEQFF. The CDR3 DNA reads TGTGCCAGCAGTTTTAGAGCGGGAGCCTACAATGAGCAGTTCTTC.